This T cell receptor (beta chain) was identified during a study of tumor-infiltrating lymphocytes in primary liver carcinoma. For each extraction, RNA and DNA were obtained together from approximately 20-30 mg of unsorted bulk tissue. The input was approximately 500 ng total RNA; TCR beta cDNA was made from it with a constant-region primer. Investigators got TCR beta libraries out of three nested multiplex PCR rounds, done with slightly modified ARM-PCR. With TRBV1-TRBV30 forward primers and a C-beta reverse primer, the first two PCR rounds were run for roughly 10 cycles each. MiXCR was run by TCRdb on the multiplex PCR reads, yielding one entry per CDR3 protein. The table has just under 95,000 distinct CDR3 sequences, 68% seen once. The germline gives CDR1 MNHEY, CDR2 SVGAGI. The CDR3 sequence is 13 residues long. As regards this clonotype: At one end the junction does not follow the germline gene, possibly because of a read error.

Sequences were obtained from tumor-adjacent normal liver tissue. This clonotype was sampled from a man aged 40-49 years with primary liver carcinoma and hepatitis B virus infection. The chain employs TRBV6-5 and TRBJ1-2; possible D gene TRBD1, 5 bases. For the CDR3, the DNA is TGTGCCAGTAGTCCGGACACGGCTTATGGCTTCACCTTC. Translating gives CASSPDTAYGFTF.